This TCR beta chain was sequenced during a study of blood T cell repertoires in COVID-19. Study context: Donors in the United States, Italy and Spain gave samples during acute or convalescent COVID-19. The cDNA or gDNA used as material had been derived from T cells, B-cell-depleted T cells, or PBMCs.

A single count supports this clone. The V gene's germline CDR1 is SGHRS and CDR2 YFSETQ. The V and J ends lost 3 bases and 4 bases respectively, with 15 bases between them. The CDR3 totals 15 residues. In the original processing: Quantification of nucleated cells was approximated via reference gene primer amplification. TCRdb keeps only in-frame clones here, not all; method: immunoSEQ multiplex PCR. V, J and clone size are taken as reported in that table, and D and trimming were inferred from the DNA itself. The sample lists approximately 110,000 clones; 71% were seen once. V gene TRBV5-1 combines with J gene TRBJ2-3; maybe TRBD1 (5 bases). Sequencing used peripheral blood. This TCR was recovered from a human donor with acute or convalescent COVID-19. The donor label of this sample is uncertain. The CDR3 nucleotides are TGCGCCAGCAGCTCCCTCCTAGACAGTGCAGATACGCAGTATTTT. This gives the protein CASSSLLDSADTQYF.